What follows describes a single TCR beta chain. Its antigen is currently unknown. The CDR3 is made up of 13 amino acids. Trimming took off 5 bases at V and 0 bases at J, with 7 bases between the two ends. Germline V gene lookup returns CDR1 LNHDA and CDR2 SQIVND (reference sequence). The data are from a study of CD8+CD57+ T cells in acquired aplastic anemia. Study information: The DNA of sorted CD4+ and CD8+ cells averaged roughly 3.2 ug. On average, healthy donors gave about 10.8 million reads for CD4+ cells.

Broader study findings: Between the patient and control groups, CD8+ Simpson's diversity did not differ significantly.

CDR3 and TCR beta VDJ profiling relied on genomic DNA as the template. TCRdb re-called the reads through MiXCR, storing one row per CDR3 protein. This sample has hundreds of thousands of distinct CDR3 sequences, with 55% to 75% found just once. This chain links TRBV19 with TRBJ1-1; D is undetermined. Sequenced input: sorted CD4+, CD8+, or CD8+CD57+ T cells (not recorded which) from PBMCs. This TCR was recovered from a human donor in good health, serving as a control. In DNA, the CDR3 is TGTGCCAGTAGTCTAGTGGTGAACACTGAAGCTTTCTTT. Amino acids: CASSLVVNTEAFF.